The 2 T cell receptor beta chains below were found in one sample sequenced in a study of T cell changes during pregnancy in multiple sclerosis. The table came from immunoSEQ multiplex PCR; TCRdb's copy has only in-frame clones and leaves some out. This table holds 85,000 to 130,000 clones, approximately 94% found once. Here the sequenced sample was peripheral blood, taken before pregnancy. These receptors were obtained from a female donor with multiple sclerosis, enrolled in a pregnancy study.

The rearrangement links TRBV11-2 to TRBJ2-2; 8 bases are a match to TRBD2. Germline lookup yields CDR1 SGHAT and CDR2 FQNNGV. V gave up 3 bases and J gave up 6 bases; unmatched junction bases: 3. The CDR3 runs 14 residues. In DNA, the CDR3 is TGTGCCAGCAGCTTTACAGCGGGAGCCGGGGAGCTGTTTTTT. It encodes CASSFTAGAGELFF.

The chain combines TRBV19 with TRBJ2-5, with TRBD1 as a possible D gene (6 bases). In germline, CDR1 is LNHDA, CDR2 SQIVND (reference sequence). Trimming left V 3 bases short and J 1 base short, with 12 bases between. This CDR3 is 15 amino acids long. CDR3 sequence: CASSMNPTGQETQYF. DNA for the CDR3: TGTGCCAGTAGTATGAATCCGACAGGCCAAGAGACCCAGTACTTC.